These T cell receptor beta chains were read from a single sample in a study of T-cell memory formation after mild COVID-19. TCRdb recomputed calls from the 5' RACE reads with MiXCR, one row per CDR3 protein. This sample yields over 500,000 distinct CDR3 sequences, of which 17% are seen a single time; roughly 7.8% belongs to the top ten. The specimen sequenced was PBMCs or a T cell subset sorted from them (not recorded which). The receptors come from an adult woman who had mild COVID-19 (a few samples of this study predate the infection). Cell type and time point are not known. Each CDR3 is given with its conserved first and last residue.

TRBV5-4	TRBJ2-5	CASSPSDFLETQYF
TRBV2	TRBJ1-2	CASTGLQGINGYTF
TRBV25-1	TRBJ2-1	CASSDWESSYNEQFF
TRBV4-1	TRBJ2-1	CASSQVFRVAGNFNEQFF
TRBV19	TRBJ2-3	CASSWIGGTPTDTQYF
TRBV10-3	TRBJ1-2	CAISETRDRGATLYGYTF
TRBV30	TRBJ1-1	CAVQGPWADTEAFF
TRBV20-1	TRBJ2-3	CSARDWEDSSRLDTQYF
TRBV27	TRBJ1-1	CASRSLQGEVGTEAFF
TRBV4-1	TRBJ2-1	CASSPASGRHNEQFF
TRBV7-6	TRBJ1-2	CASSPGQQFNYGYTF
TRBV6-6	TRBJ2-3	CASSFQGVTDTQYF
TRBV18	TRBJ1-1	CASSDGLTGGREAFF
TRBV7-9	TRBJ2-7	CASSAGTGYHEQYF
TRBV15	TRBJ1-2	CATSKAGTGYRGYTF
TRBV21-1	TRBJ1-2	CASSKGLPPRGGYTF
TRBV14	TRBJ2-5	CASSRGDFQETQYF
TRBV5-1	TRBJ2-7	CASSLQAGVEQYF
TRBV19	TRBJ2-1	CASSIGTSGEQFF
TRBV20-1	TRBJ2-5	CSARVDREETQYF
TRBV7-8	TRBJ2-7	CASNLADVSYEQYF
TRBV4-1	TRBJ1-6	CASSLILTGPAGSPLHF
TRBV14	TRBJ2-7	CASSQRHFSYEQYF
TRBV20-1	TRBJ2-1	CSAREPGTGNNEQFF
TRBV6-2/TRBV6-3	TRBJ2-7	CASSYGWVEQYF
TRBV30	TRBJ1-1	CAWGGVVGTEAFF
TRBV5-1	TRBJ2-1	CASSGAGGPDEQFF
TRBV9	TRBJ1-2	CASSVAPGRNYGYTF
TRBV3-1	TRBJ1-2	CASSPGDRGYGYTF
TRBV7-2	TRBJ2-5	CASSRGYGQETQYF
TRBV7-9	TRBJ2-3	CAPLRDTQYF